The entry below describes one T cell receptor beta chain. Its antigen is unidentified. MiXCR, applied by TCRdb to the RT-PCR reads, yields one record per CDR3 protein. The sample holds roughly 700,000 distinct CDR3 sequences, roughly 14% seen once. This entry is derived from a study of response to subunit inactivated influenza vaccine. Study-wide points: Only a handful of new T cells, the authors suggested, are recruited with each seasonal influenza vaccination.

The sequencing here drew on PBMCs from blood, taken roughly 15 days before vaccination. This TCR was sampled from a middle-aged man who received an inactivated influenza vaccine.

CDR3 nucleotides: TGCGCCAGCAGCCAAGGGACTAGCTCTTCCTACAATGAGCAGTTCTTC. Encoded protein: CASSQGTSSSYNEQFF. The chain carries TRBV4-3 and TRBJ2-1; 8 nucleotides agree with TRBD2. This CDR3 is built from 16 residues. Trimming cost V 1 base and J 1 base; bases outside gene matches: 3. Germline assignment: CDR1 LGHNA and CDR2 YSLEER.